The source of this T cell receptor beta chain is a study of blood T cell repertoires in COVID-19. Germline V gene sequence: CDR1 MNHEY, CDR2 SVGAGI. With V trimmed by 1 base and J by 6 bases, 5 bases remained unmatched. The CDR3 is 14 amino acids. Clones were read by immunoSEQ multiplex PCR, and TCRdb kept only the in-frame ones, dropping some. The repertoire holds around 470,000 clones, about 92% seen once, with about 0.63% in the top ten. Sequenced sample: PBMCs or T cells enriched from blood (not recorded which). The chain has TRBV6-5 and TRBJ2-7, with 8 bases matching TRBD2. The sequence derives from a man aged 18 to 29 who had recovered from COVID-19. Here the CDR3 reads CASSYWGLGAEQYF. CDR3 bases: TGTGCCAGCAGTTACTGGGGACTAGGGGCCGAGCAGTACTTC.